This entry lists 30 T cell receptor beta chains sequenced from one sample in a study of shared clonotypes between healthy human individuals. The naive CD8 fraction comprised CD45RO-negative cells positively selected for CCR7 and excluded terminally differentiated effector memory CD45RA+ cells. Using immunoSEQ multiplex PCR, the repertoire was profiled, and TCRdb retains in-frame clones only, with some absent. The table lists around 2,100,000 clones, approximately 94% of them singletons. The specimen was naive CD8+ T cells sorted from blood. These receptors were collected from a man between 18 and 29 years old in good health.

The gene calls are TRBV19 and TRBJ2-7, with 7 bases matching TRBD1. CDR1 and CDR2 (germline): LNHDA, SQIVND (reference sequence). This CDR3 region has 13 residues. The trim removed 7 bases at V and 6 bases at J, leaving 9 bases unmatched. Written as DNA, the CDR3 is TGTGCCAGTACGACAGGGCTTGAGGGCGAGCAGTACTTC. This translates into CASTTGLEGEQYF.

The chain recombines TRBV7-9 with TRBJ1-4; tentative D call: TRBD1 (6 bases). The germline V gene encodes CDR1 SEHNR and CDR2 FQNEAQ (reference sequence). With 1 base removed from V and 8 bases from J, the gap between germline ends came to 20 bases. CDR3 length: 17 amino acids. The CDR3 region has the DNA TGTGCCAGCAGCTTAGTCCCGGGACATGGAACGAGGGAAAAACTGTTTTTT. Encoded protein: CASSLVPGHGTREKLFF. The variable domain in full, with the rest retrieved from reference TRBV7-9 and TRBJ1-4, is DTGVSQNPRHKITKRGQNVTFRCDPISEHNRLYWYRQTLGQGPEFLTYFQNEAQLEKSRLLSDRFSAERPKGSFSTLEIQRTEQGDSAMYLCASSLVPGHGTREKLFFGSGTQLSVL.

The chain couples TRBV10-3 to TRBJ2-1; D is unclear. Between the trimmed V and J ends, which lost 7 bases and 3 bases, there was a span of 10 bases. This CDR3 has 13 amino acids. Per the germline V gene, CDR1 is ENHRY and CDR2 is SYGVKD. The DNA for the CDR3 is TGTGCCATCATGGAAACGGGCTACAATGAGCAGTTCTTC. It encodes CAIMETGYNEQFF.

This clone was seen a single time. The chain is built from TRBV13 and TRBJ2-5, with 8 bases lining up with TRBD1. Per the germline V gene, CDR1 is PRHDT and CDR2 is FYEKMQ (reference sequence). There are 14 residues in the CDR3. The J segment lost 9 bases and the V segment lost 3 bases, leaving 9 bases of the junction unmatched. CDR3: CASSFRGQDKPQYF. The CDR3 DNA reads TGTGCCAGCAGCTTCCGGGGACAGGACAAGCCCCAGTACTTC.

The J gene is TRBJ2-1, the V gene TRBV6-1; no definite D call. The CDR3 extends over 15 amino acids. With 7 bases removed from V and 0 bases from J, the gap between germline ends came to 13 bases. Germline-derived CDR1 and CDR2 are MNHNS and SASEGT. Here the CDR3 reads CASIRTRSSYNEQFF. In DNA, the CDR3 is TGTGCCAGCATTAGGACCCGTAGCTCCTACAATGAGCAGTTCTTC.

The chain uses TRBV9 and TRBJ2-5, with D maybe TRBD2 (6 bases). V was pared by 4 bases and J by 2 bases, with 15 bases between. CDR3 length: 15 residues. Germline CDR1 and CDR2: SGDLS and YYNGEE. CDR3 amino acids: CASSPPGSGQETQYF. The DNA of the CDR3 is TGTGCCAGCAGCCCCCCGGGCAGCGGGCAAGAGACCCAGTACTTC.

The chain combines TRBV4-3 with TRBJ2-5; maybe TRBD2 (5 bases). CDR3 length: 13 amino acids. Trimming removed 2 bases at V and 5 bases at J, with 9 bases between. CDR1 is LGHNA, CDR2 YSLEER, per germline. The CDR3 nucleotides are TGCGCCAGCAGCCAAATAGCGTGGGAGACCCAGTACTTC. Translated: CASSQIAWETQYF.

The chain links TRBV7-2 to TRBJ1-1; perhaps TRBD1 as D (6 bases). Trimming removed 6 bases at V and 4 bases at J, with 15 bases between. Germline V gene lookup returns CDR1 SGHTA and CDR2 FQGNSA. The CDR3 consists of 14 residues. The CDR3, as DNA: TGTGCCAGCAGTTCAGGGGTATGGGGCACTGAAGCTTTCTTT. As protein: CASSSGVWGTEAFF.

This clone came up a few times. DNA of the CDR3: TGTGCCATCAGTGACGGGGGGCCGGCTCAGCCCCAGCATTTT. It yields the protein CAISDGGPAQPQHF. This rearrangement joins TRBV10-3 to TRBJ1-5; perhaps TRBD1 as D (6 bases). The CDR3 has 14 residues. The V and J ends lost 3 bases and 6 bases respectively, with 12 bases between them. Germline CDR1 is ENHRY and CDR2 is SYGVKD.

The chain carries TRBV5-4 and TRBJ1-2, with a possible D match to TRBD1 (5 bases). This CDR3 comprises 13 residues. Germline loops: CDR1 SGHNT, CDR2 YYREEE (reference sequence). Trimming removed 4 bases at V and 4 bases at J, with 11 bases between. CDR3: CASSLQGFYGYTF. Written as DNA, the CDR3 is TGTGCCAGCAGCCTGCAGGGCTTCTATGGCTACACCTTC.

This chain uses TRBV2 with TRBJ2-5, with D uncertain. Deletions cut 6 bases from V and 5 bases from J, with 10 bases between. CDR3 length: 12 amino acids. Germline CDR1 reads SNHLY; CDR2 reads FYNNEI. The CDR3 nucleotides read TGTGCCAGCAGCGGTGAGGTGGAGACCCAGTACTTC. The encoded protein is CASSGEVETQYF.

The genes are TRBV6-4 and TRBJ2-3; maybe TRBD2 (5 bases). CDR1 and CDR2 from the germline V gene are MRHNA and SNTAGT. This CDR3 contains 15 residues. Deletions cut 0 bases from V and 0 bases from J, with 7 bases between. Here the CDR3 DNA reads TGTGCCAGCAGTGACTCGGGCGGGAGCACAGATACGCAGTATTTT. Encoded protein: CASSDSGGSTDTQYF.

The J gene is TRBJ2-2, the V gene TRBV29-1, with D possibly being TRBD1 (6 bases). This CDR3 comprises 14 residues. Between the trimmed V and J ends, which lost 3 bases and 6 bases, there was a span of 14 bases. CDR1 is SQVTM and CDR2 is ANQGSEA in the germline V gene. The CDR3 spells CSVDRGGLSGELFF. The CDR3 coding sequence is TGCAGCGTTGACAGGGGTGGTTTGTCCGGGGAGCTGTTTTTT.

The CDR3 bases are TGTGCCATCAGTGACCCCTCTCGGGGCAGACCCACAGATACGCAGTATTTT. Protein sequence: CAISDPSRGRPTDTQYF. V usage is TRBV10-3 and J usage is TRBJ2-3; the D gene could be TRBD1 or TRBD2 (5 bases each). CDR1 is ENHRY and CDR2 is SYGVKD in the germline V gene. V shed 3 bases and J shed 2 bases, with 18 bases lying between them. CDR3 length equals 17 residues.

The V and J genes are TRBV9 and TRBJ2-2; 14 bases fit TRBD2. The germline V gene has CDR1 SGDLS and CDR2 YYNGEE. The CDR3 contains 20 residues. V lost 0 bases and J lost 5; bases outside the gene matches: 12. CDR3 DNA sequence: TGTGCCAGCAGCGTAGAGAGCCGGGGGGGACTAGCGGGAGAGACCGGGGAGCTGTTTTTT. Its protein is CASSVESRGGLAGETGELFF. Based on the CDR3 plus reference TRBV9 and TRBJ2-2, the full variable domain is DSGVTQTPKHLITATGQRVTLRCSPRSGDLSVYWYQQSLDQGLQFLIQYYNGEERAKGNILERFSAQQFPDLHSELNLSSLELGDSALYFCASSVESRGGLAGETGELFFGEGSRLTVL.

The V call is TRBV7-9, the J call TRBJ2-2, with D tentatively TRBD2 (6 bases). Germline CDR1 SEHNR, CDR2 FQNEAQ (reference sequence). V was pared by 5 bases and J by 2 bases, with 15 bases between. The CDR3 consists of 16 residues. CDR3 in amino acids: CASSALAIVNTGELFF. DNA of the CDR3: TGTGCCAGCAGCGCCCTAGCGATAGTTAACACCGGGGAGCTGTTTTTT.

The chain is built from TRBV19 and TRBJ2-5, with 7 bases that match TRBD2. The germline gives CDR1 LNHDA, CDR2 SQIVND (reference sequence). The V gene end was trimmed by 6 bases and the J gene end by 2 bases; junction bases not matched to a gene: 6. The CDR3 extends over 14 amino acids. This CDR3 is CASSPTSNQETQYF. The CDR3 region has the DNA TGTGCCAGTAGCCCGACTAGCAATCAAGAGACCCAGTACTTC.

The rearrangement links TRBV19 to TRBJ2-1, with TRBD2 matching 9 bases. V was clipped by 1 base and J by 6 bases; unmatched bases: 13. The CDR3 covers 18 residues. In germline, CDR1 is LNHDA, CDR2 SQIVND (reference sequence). The DNA for the CDR3 is TGTGCCAGTAGTATAGCCCCTAGCGGGACTAACCTGGGCAATGAGCAGTTCTTC. Translated, it gives CASSIAPSGTNLGNEQFF.

The chain links TRBV6-5 to TRBJ2-7, with D possibly TRBD1 on 5 matching bases. Trimming took 10 bases from V and 3 from J, leaving 10 bases between them. Per the germline V gene, CDR1 is MNHEY and CDR2 is SVGAGI. The CDR3 covers 11 residues. CDR3 DNA sequence: TGTGCCACACAGGTGGACTACGAGCAGTACTTC. Amino acids: CATQVDYEQYF.

This rearrangement joins TRBV30 to TRBJ2-2; D is possibly TRBD2 (5 bases). The CDR3 sequence is 12 residues long. Trimming removed 5 bases from V and 6 bases from J, with 10 bases in between. Germline V gives CDR1 GTSNPN, CDR2 SVGIG (reference sequence). The CDR3 nucleotides are TGTGCCTGGTACGGGGTCCCCGGGGAGCTGTTTTTT. Amino acid sequence: CAWYGVPGELFF. Full variable domain (missing parts from reference TRBV30 and TRBJ2-2): SQTIHQWPATLVQPVGSPLSLECTVEGTSNPNLYWYRQAAGRGLQLLFYSVGIGQISSEVPQNLSASRPQDRQFILSSKKLLLSDSGFYLCAWYGVPGELFFGEGSRLTVL.

V usage is TRBV19 and J usage is TRBJ2-1, with 7 positions matching TRBD1. V dropped 3 bases and J dropped 9; count of bases not matched to a gene: 8. This CDR3 is 14 amino acids long. Germline V gives CDR1 LNHDA, CDR2 SQIVND (reference sequence). The CDR3 nucleotides are TGTGCCAGTAGTATGGGACAGAGGGTGGGTGAGCAGTTCTTC. It codes for CASSMGQRVGEQFF.

In nucleotides, the CDR3 is TGTGCCTGGAGACTGGGTAGCGGGGGCCAAGAGACCCAGTACTTC. Residues: CAWRLGSGGQETQYF. The V call is TRBV30, the J call TRBJ2-5, with 9 bases lining up with TRBD2. Trimming at V came to 3 bases and at J to 1 base, leaving 6 bases not matched to a gene. CDR1 GTSNPN and CDR2 SVGIG come from the germline V gene (reference sequence). This CDR3 has 15 residues.

In its sample, this clone was seen a few times. The chain is built from TRBV18 and TRBJ1-2, with no clear D. From germline, CDR1 is KGHSH and CDR2 LQKENI. The CDR3 is 15 residues long. Trimming stripped 0 bases from V and 4 bases from J, with 12 bases between. The CDR3 DNA reads TGTGCCAGCTCACCACCGACGGGTGTGAGCTATGGCTACACCTTC. Protein sequence: CASSPPTGVSYGYTF.

V and J are TRBV7-9 and TRBJ1-5; D ambiguous. V lost 0 bases and J lost 6, with 3 bases in between. The germline V gene encodes CDR1 SEHNR and CDR2 FQNEAQ (reference sequence). The CDR3 sequence is 12 residues long. In DNA form, the CDR3 reads TGTGCCAGCAGCTTAGCTGTTCAGCCCCAGCATTTT. Its translation: CASSLAVQPQHF.

CDR3 sequence reads: CATLGDSYEQYF. The CDR3, as DNA: TGTGCCACCCTGGGGGACTCCTACGAGCAGTACTTC. The chain uses TRBV6-6 and TRBJ2-7; D might be TRBD1 or TRBD2, each matching 5 bases. Germline-derived CDR1 and CDR2 are MNHNY and SVGAGI (reference sequence). V lost 10 bases and J lost 0, with 10 bases in between. This CDR3 is built from 12 residues.

The genes are TRBV10-2 and TRBJ1-3; weak D call: TRBD1 (5 bases). CDR3 length: 16 residues. V was trimmed by 3 bases and J by 0 bases, leaving 12 bases between them. The germline V gene encodes CDR1 WSHSY and CDR2 SAAADI. For the CDR3, the DNA is TGCGCCAGCAGTGATGGGGCAAACCTCTCTGGAAACACCATATATTTT. Translating gives CASSDGANLSGNTIYF.

The V call is TRBV25-1, the J call TRBJ2-5, with D possibly TRBD2 on 6 matching bases. The ends were cut back, 6 bases at V and 5 bases at J, with 19 bases in the middle. This CDR3 region has 15 residues. The germline V gene has CDR1 MGHDK and CDR2 SYGVNS. The CDR3, as DNA: TGTGCCAGCAGGGGTCGCGGGACCCTGGTTGAGACCCAGTACTTC. This sequence encodes CASRGRGTLVETQYF.

The rearrangement links TRBV5-8 to TRBJ1-1; no reliable D call. Germline values: CDR1 SGHTS, CDR2 YDEGEE. The CDR3 is 14 amino acids. V was clipped by 1 base and J by 3 bases, with 10 bases between them. The CDR3 coding sequence is TGTGCCAGCAGCTTGTGGATGTCGGACACTGAAGCTTTCTTT. It is translated as CASSLWMSDTEAFF.

J is TRBJ1-5 and V is TRBV6-6, with D possibly TRBD1 on 5 matching bases. Trimming pared 8 bases from V and 3 bases from J, leaving 20 bases between. Germline lookup yields CDR1 MNHNY and CDR2 SVGAGI (reference sequence). This CDR3 spans 16 amino acids. CDR3 bases: TGTGCCAGCCGGGACGCTGGAGAGGGGAACAATCAGCCCCAGCATTTT. As protein: CASRDAGEGNNQPQHF.

V usage is TRBV9 and J usage is TRBJ2-1, with D tentatively TRBD1 (5 bases). The V gene's germline CDR1 is SGDLS and CDR2 YYNGEE. The CDR3 extends over 14 amino acids. V was trimmed by 3 bases and J by 8 bases, leaving 15 bases between them. The DNA of the CDR3 is TGTGCCAGCAGCGGGGTGTCAGGGAACGATGAGCAGTTCTTC. It specifies CASSGVSGNDEQFF.